Listed below are T cell receptor beta chains from one sample, sequenced in a study of blood T cell repertoires in COVID-19. Assay used: immunoSEQ multiplex PCR; TCRdb lists only in-frame clones, some missing. The profile shows roughly 190,000 clones, under 80% of them singletons. The sample comprised PBMCs or T cells enriched from blood (not recorded which). The receptors stem from a woman aged 50 to 60 with acute COVID-19. Each CDR3 is given with its conserved first and last residue. Fields, in order: D gene, clone size, V gene, J gene, CDR3 DNA, CDR3 protein. The D gene is left open where the match is weak. Size values are once, few and many counts, or a class for expanded clones, and some rows have none.

D gene: .
clone size: .
V gene: TRBV4-1
J gene: TRBJ2-3
CDR3 DNA: TGCGCCAGCACTCCCGGGACATTCACAGATACGCAGTATTTT
CDR3 protein: CASTPGTFTDTQYF

D gene: TRBD1
clone size: .
V gene: TRBV4-1
J gene: TRBJ1-5
CDR3 DNA: TGCGCCAGCAGCCAAGCGTTAAAGGGGGCAGCGGGTCAGCCCCAGCATTTT
CDR3 protein: CASSQALKGAAGQPQHF

D gene: TRBD1
clone size: .
V gene: TRBV19
J gene: TRBJ1-1
CDR3 DNA: TGTGCCAGTAGTATAGGGACAGGGAAAGACACTGAAGCTTTCTTT
CDR3 protein: CASSIGTGKDTEAFF

D gene: TRBD1
clone size: .
V gene: TRBV10-3
J gene: TRBJ1-1
CDR3 DNA: TGTGCCATCAGGAGACAGGGTGGGACTGAAGCTTTCTTT
CDR3 protein: CAIRRQGGTEAFF

D gene: .
clone size: .
V gene: TRBV5-4
J gene: TRBJ2-5
CDR3 DNA: TGTGCCAGCAGCTTAGCAGGGAGGGAGACCCAGTACTTC
CDR3 protein: CASSLAGRETQYF

D gene: TRBD1
clone size: .
V gene: TRBV10-3
J gene: TRBJ1-5
CDR3 DNA: TGTGCCACGAGGGGTGAACAGGGGATAGCGAGCAATCAGCCCCAGCATTTT
CDR3 protein: CATRGEQGIASNQPQHF

D gene: .
clone size: few
V gene: TRBV7-2
J gene: TRBJ1-5
CDR3 DNA: TGTGCCAGCAGCAGCCCGACAGGCAACCCCAATCAGCCCCAGCATTTT
CDR3 protein: CASSSPTGNPNQPQHF

D gene: TRBD2
clone size: .
V gene: TRBV7-2
J gene: TRBJ2-3
CDR3 DNA: TGTGCCAGCATCCCTACTAGCGGAAACACAGATACGCAGTATTTT
CDR3 protein: CASIPTSGNTDTQYF

D gene: TRBD1
clone size: .
V gene: TRBV19
J gene: TRBJ1-1
CDR3 DNA: TGTGCCAGTAGTGGGGGACAGTGGGACACTGAAGCTTTCTTT
CDR3 protein: CASSGGQWDTEAFF

D gene: .
clone size: medium-sized
V gene: TRBV25-1
J gene: TRBJ1-1
CDR3 DNA: TGTGCCAGCAGTGAATCTCGTGGCACAACCGAAGCTTTCTTT
CDR3 protein: CASSESRGTTEAFF

D gene: .
clone size: .
V gene: TRBV19
J gene: TRBJ1-5
CDR3 DNA: TGTGCCAGTACCCTAGGGGGAGATTATTATCAGCCCCAGCATTTT
CDR3 protein: CASTLGGDYYQPQHF

D gene: TRBD2
clone size: .
V gene: TRBV7-9
J gene: TRBJ2-1
CDR3 DNA: TGTGCCAGCAGCTTAGAATATTGGCTAGCGGGGGACTATGAGCAGTTCTTC
CDR3 protein: CASSLEYWLAGDYEQFF

D gene: .
clone size: .
V gene: TRBV30
J gene: TRBJ2-1
CDR3 DNA: TGTGCCTGGACTGGGGAGGCTCTGAGCAATGAGCAGTTCTTC
CDR3 protein: CAWTGEALSNEQFF

D gene: TRBD1
clone size: .
V gene: TRBV24-1
J gene: TRBJ1-2
CDR3 DNA: TGTGCCACCAGTGATGGACAGGGAAACTATGGCTACACCTTC
CDR3 protein: CATSDGQGNYGYTF

D gene: .
clone size: .
V gene: TRBV7-2
J gene: TRBJ2-1
CDR3 DNA: TGTGCCAGCAGCATAGGGCATTTTGATGAGCAGTTCTTC
CDR3 protein: CASSIGHFDEQFF

D gene: TRBD1
clone size: .
V gene: TRBV3-1/TRBV3-2
J gene: TRBJ1-3
CDR3 DNA: TGTGCCAGCAGCTCGCAGGCAGGGGGCTTCGTAGGAAACACCATATATTTT
CDR3 protein: CASSSQAGGFVGNTIYF

D gene: .
clone size: .
V gene: TRBV5-1
J gene: TRBJ1-1
CDR3 DNA: TGCGCCAGCAGCCAAATACAGGGTGCCACTGAAGCTTTCTTT
CDR3 protein: CASSQIQGATEAFF

D gene: .
clone size: once
V gene: TRBV2
J gene: TRBJ1-2
CDR3 DNA: TGTGCCAGCATTTCGGACTCTCTTAACTATGGCTACACCTTC
CDR3 protein: CASISDSLNYGYTF

D gene: .
clone size: .
V gene: TRBV2
J gene: TRBJ1-2
CDR3 DNA: TGTGCCACCCGTGTCGACAGCCTTTATGGCTACACCTTC
CDR3 protein: CATRVDSLYGYTF

D gene: .
clone size: .
V gene: TRBV5-1
J gene: TRBJ1-4
CDR3 DNA: TGCGCCAGCAGCTTGGCCGGGGGTGCAACTAATGAAAAACTGTTTTTT
CDR3 protein: CASSLAGGATNEKLFF

D gene: TRBD1
clone size: .
V gene: TRBV24-1
J gene: TRBJ1-2
CDR3 DNA: TGTGCCACCAGTGAGCGGACAGGGTTCGGCTATGGCTACACCTTC
CDR3 protein: CATSERTGFGYGYTF

D gene: .
clone size: .
V gene: TRBV6-5
J gene: TRBJ1-3
CDR3 DNA: TGTGCCAGCAGCCCACCCGCGCCCTCTGGAAACACCATATATTTT
CDR3 protein: CASSPPAPSGNTIYF

D gene: TRBD1
clone size: .
V gene: TRBV7-9
J gene: TRBJ1-2
CDR3 DNA: TGTGCCAGCAGCTTAGTGGGGACAGGACTGAATGGCTACACCTTC
CDR3 protein: CASSLVGTGLNGYTF

D gene: .
clone size: few
V gene: TRBV6-6
J gene: TRBJ1-5
CDR3 DNA: TGTGCCAGCAGTTACTCGAAGAACACAGGGCCCCAGCATTTT
CDR3 protein: CASSYSKNTGPQHF

D gene: TRBD2
clone size: .
V gene: TRBV11-3
J gene: TRBJ2-3
CDR3 DNA: TGTGCCAGCAGCTTAGGGGGGGGACTTCCCACAGATACGCAGTATTTT
CDR3 protein: CASSLGGGLPTDTQYF

D gene: .
clone size: few
V gene: TRBV6-5
J gene: TRBJ1-2
CDR3 DNA: TGTGCCAGCAGTTTCGCTAGAAACTATGGCTACACCTTC
CDR3 protein: CASSFARNYGYTF

D gene: .
clone size: .
V gene: TRBV9
J gene: TRBJ1-1
CDR3 DNA: TGTGCCAGCAGCGGACAGCGCCAGAACACTGAAGCTTTCTTT
CDR3 protein: CASSGQRQNTEAFF

D gene: .
clone size: .
V gene: TRBV19
J gene: TRBJ1-4
CDR3 DNA: TGTGCCAGTAGTTCCCCGGGGTATGGAGTAACTAATGAAAAACTGTTTTTT
CDR3 protein: CASSSPGYGVTNEKLFF

D gene: TRBD2
clone size: .
V gene: TRBV5-6
J gene: TRBJ2-1
CDR3 DNA: TGTGCCAGCAGCTTGCTATCTAGCGGGGGAGGCCTATACAATGAGCAGTTCTTC
CDR3 protein: CASSLLSSGGGLYNEQFF

D gene: .
clone size: .
V gene: TRBV19
J gene: TRBJ1-1
CDR3 DNA: TGTGCCAGTAGTATAGGCCAGGGTATAGGGACTGAAGCTTTCTTT
CDR3 protein: CASSIGQGIGTEAFF

D gene: TRBD1
clone size: .
V gene: TRBV6-5
J gene: TRBJ1-2
CDR3 DNA: TGTGCCAGCAGACCGGACAGGGGATCTAACTATGGCTACACCTTC
CDR3 protein: CASRPDRGSNYGYTF

D gene: TRBD1
clone size: once
V gene: TRBV28
J gene: TRBJ2-5
CDR3 DNA: TGTGCCAGCAGTTTGCAGGACAGGGAAGAGACCCAGTACTTC
CDR3 protein: CASSLQDREETQYF

D gene: .
clone size: few
V gene: TRBV7-9
J gene: TRBJ1-2
CDR3 DNA: TGTGCCAGCAGCTTATCAGGGATAGACTATGGCTACACCTTC
CDR3 protein: CASSLSGIDYGYTF

D gene: TRBD2
clone size: .
V gene: TRBV4-2
J gene: TRBJ2-3
CDR3 DNA: TGTGCCAGCAGCCACACTAGCGGGGGGTCTCGCACAGATACGCAGTATTTT
CDR3 protein: CASSHTSGGSRTDTQYF

D gene: .
clone size: .
V gene: TRBV2
J gene: TRBJ1-2
CDR3 DNA: TGTGCCAGCTCTCGGGGGTCGAACTATGGCTACACCTTC
CDR3 protein: CASSRGSNYGYTF

D gene: TRBD1
clone size: few
V gene: TRBV25-1
J gene: TRBJ2-2
CDR3 DNA: TGTGCCAGCACCGGGACAGAGAACACCGGGGAGCTGTTTTTT
CDR3 protein: CASTGTENTGELFF

D gene: .
clone size: .
V gene: TRBV5-4
J gene: TRBJ2-2
CDR3 DNA: TGTGCCAGCAGCCTTCCCGGGAGGAACACCGGGGAGCTGTTTTTT
CDR3 protein: CASSLPGRNTGELFF

D gene: TRBD1
clone size: .
V gene: TRBV19
J gene: TRBJ1-2
CDR3 DNA: TGTGCCAGTGGAGATCGGGGACAGGGGACCTATGGCTACACCTTC
CDR3 protein: CASGDRGQGTYGYTF

D gene: .
clone size: large
V gene: TRBV24-1
J gene: TRBJ2-2
CDR3 DNA: TGTGCCACCAGCGAGCCTTCCCGGGACACCGGGGAGCTGTTTTTT
CDR3 protein: CATSEPSRDTGELFF

D gene: .
clone size: .
V gene: TRBV3-1/TRBV3-2
J gene: TRBJ1-1
CDR3 DNA: TGTGCCAGCAGCCAAGAGGGGGGAGCAGGGGCTTTCTTT
CDR3 protein: CASSQEGGAGAFF

D gene: TRBD1
clone size: .
V gene: TRBV19
J gene: TRBJ1-5
CDR3 DNA: TGTGCCAGTAGTGGCAGGGGGCATCAGCCCCAGCATTTT
CDR3 protein: CASSGRGHQPQHF

D gene: TRBD1
clone size: few
V gene: TRBV4-3
J gene: TRBJ1-4
CDR3 DNA: TGCGCCAGCTCCTTGGGGACAGGGGGAGTTTGGGGGGAAAAACTGTTTTTT
CDR3 protein: CASSLGTGGVWGEKLFF

D gene: TRBD1
clone size: .
V gene: TRBV11-3
J gene: TRBJ2-1
CDR3 DNA: TGTGCCAGCAGCTTAGGGACAGGGTACAATGAGCAGTTCTTC
CDR3 protein: CASSLGTGYNEQFF

D gene: .
clone size: few
V gene: TRBV18
J gene: TRBJ2-5
CDR3 DNA: TGTGCCAGCTCACCACTCATAGGGCAGGGGACCCAGTACTTC
CDR3 protein: CASSPLIGQGTQYF

D gene: .
clone size: .
V gene: TRBV29-1
J gene: TRBJ1-2
CDR3 DNA: TGCAGCGTTGAGAGGTATAACTATGGCTACACCTTC
CDR3 protein: CSVERYNYGYTF

D gene: .
clone size: .
V gene: TRBV28
J gene: TRBJ2-3
CDR3 DNA: TGTGCCAGCAATAACAGGGTGCGGAGCACAGATACGCAGTATTTT
CDR3 protein: CASNNRVRSTDTQYF

D gene: .
clone size: .
V gene: TRBV9
J gene: TRBJ2-2
CDR3 DNA: TGTGCCAGCAGCGTAGTCGTCACCGGGGAGCTGTTTTTT
CDR3 protein: CASSVVVTGELFF

D gene: .
clone size: .
V gene: TRBV11-2
J gene: TRBJ2-5
CDR3 DNA: TGTGCCAGCAGCTCGCGGCAAGAGACCCAGTACTTC
CDR3 protein: CASSSRQETQYF

D gene: .
clone size: .
V gene: TRBV29-1
J gene: TRBJ1-4
CDR3 DNA: TGCAGCGTCGCAGGGTCTGAAAAACTGTTTTTT
CDR3 protein: CSVAGSEKLFF

D gene: .
clone size: .
V gene: TRBV25-1
J gene: TRBJ2-3
CDR3 DNA: TGTGCCAGCAGTCTGGCGGCTAGCACAGATACGCAGTATTTT
CDR3 protein: CASSLAASTDTQYF

D gene: .
clone size: .
V gene: TRBV5-1
J gene: TRBJ1-1
CDR3 DNA: TGCGCCAGCAGCTCTGAAGGGAGCACTGAAGCTTTCTTT
CDR3 protein: CASSSEGSTEAFF

D gene: TRBD2
clone size: .
V gene: TRBV25-1
J gene: TRBJ2-3
CDR3 DNA: TGTGCCAGTGGGGGGGGAGGGGATACGCAGTATTTT
CDR3 protein: CASGGGGDTQYF